Listed below are T cell receptor beta chains from one sample, sequenced in a study of cytomegalovirus exposure and HLA in healthy donors. Clones were read by immunoSEQ multiplex PCR, and TCRdb kept only the in-frame ones, dropping some. Counted here are about 130,000 clones, roughly 80% occurring once; the ten biggest clones make up about 1.5%. The sequencing input was PBMCs. Receptors were obtained from a man in his forties in good health and CMV-seronegative. Both conserved end residues are part of each CDR3. D genes are given only for firm matches. The listing skips clone size in some rows; elsewhere it reads once, few, many or a size class.

J | V | size | D | DNA | CDR3
TRBJ2-2 | TRBV4-2 | . | TRBD2 | TGTGCCAGCAGCCAAGATCTAACTAGCGGAGACCTAGCGAACACCGGGGAGCTGTTTTTT | CASSQDLTSGDLANTGELFF
TRBJ1-2 | TRBV29-1 | . | TRBD1 | TGCAGCGTTGCTAGGGACAGGGAAAACTATGGCTACACCTTC | CSVARDRENYGYTF
TRBJ2-3 | TRBV19 | . | TRBD1 | TGTGCCAGTAACCGACAGGGGCGGGCAGATACGCAGTATTTT | CASNRQGRADTQYF
TRBJ2-1 | TRBV6-5 | . | TRBD2 | TGTGCCAGCAGTTACGGCCCAGCGGGAATATACAATGAGCAGTTCTTC | CASSYGPAGIYNEQFF
TRBJ1-1 | TRBV27 | . | . | TGTGCCAGCAGCCCCCTGGAGGACACTGAAGCTTTCTTT | CASSPLEDTEAFF
TRBJ1-5 | TRBV7-3 | few | . | TGTGCCAGCAGCTTAGGAGCTAGCAATCAGCCCCAGCATTTT | CASSLGASNQPQHF
TRBJ2-7 | TRBV6-1 | . | TRBD2 | TGTGCCAGCACCCCATTGGCGGGAGTCTACGAGCAGTACTTC | CASTPLAGVYEQYF
TRBJ2-7 | TRBV13 | . | TRBD1 | TGTGCCAGCAGCTTCCGGACAGGGGGGTCCTACGAGCAGTACTTC | CASSFRTGGSYEQYF
TRBJ2-7 | TRBV27 | . | TRBD2 | TGTGCCAGCAGTATTCGGCGGGGGGCGGACGAGCAGTACTTC | CASSIRRGADEQYF
TRBJ1-2 | TRBV13 | . | TRBD1 | TGTGCCAGCAGCTTTACAGGGGTTACGGGCTACACCTTC | CASSFTGVTGYTF
TRBJ2-1 | TRBV11-3 | . | . | TGTGCCAGCAGCTTAGATCTTGGGTCTAGTTGCTTCTTC | CASSLDLGSSCFF
TRBJ2-1 | TRBV18 | . | TRBD1 | TGTGCCAGCTCACCACGACAGGGCGATGAGCAGTTCTTC | CASSPRQGDEQFF
TRBJ1-5 | TRBV28 | . | TRBD1 | TGTGCCAGCAGTTTCCCGGGTCATACAGGGGGCGATCGTCAGCCCCAGCATTTT | CASSFPGHTGGDRQPQHF
TRBJ2-1 | TRBV4-1 | . | TRBD1 | TGCGCCAGCAGCCACCGACAGGGGGATTACAATGAGCAGTTCTTC | CASSHRQGDYNEQFF
TRBJ2-3 | TRBV7-3 | . | . | TGTGCCAGCAGCTTATACGGGGATGGTACGCAGTATTTT | CASSLYGDGTQYF
TRBJ2-1 | TRBV27 | few | TRBD2 | TGTGCCAGCAGTTCACTAGCGGGAGGTTCCTACAATGAGCAGTTCTTC | CASSSLAGGSYNEQFF
TRBJ1-6 | TRBV30 | . | TRBD1 | TGTGCCTGGAGTCCCGGGACAGCGAATTCACCCCTCCACTTT | CAWSPGTANSPLHF
TRBJ2-3 | TRBV2 | . | . | TGTGCCAGCAACGCGCTAGCAGCAGATACGCAGTATTTT | CASNALAADTQYF
TRBJ2-5 | TRBV4-3 | . | TRBD1 | TGCGCCAGCAGCGAACACAGGGGAATCCAAGAGACCCAGTACTTC | CASSEHRGIQETQYF
TRBJ1-2 | TRBV5-1 | . | . | TGCGCCAGCAGCTGGGGGGGCACGGAGGGCTACACCTTC | CASSWGGTEGYTF
TRBJ2-7 | TRBV9 | once | TRBD2 | TGTGCCAGCAGCGTAGAGTCTAGCGGGAGTTACGAGCAGTACTTC | CASSVESSGSYEQYF
TRBJ2-5 | TRBV2 | . | TRBD2 | TGTGCCAGCAGCGGAAGACTAGCGGGGGAGACCCAGTACTTC | CASSGRLAGETQYF
TRBJ1-5 | TRBV28 | . | . | TGTGCCAGCAGTTTATCCAGGCTTGGGCATCAGCCCCAGCATTTT | CASSLSRLGHQPQHF
TRBJ2-7 | TRBV2 | . | TRBD2 | TGTGCCAGCTCACGAGGACTAGCGGGAGGGGAGCACGAGCAGTACTTC | CASSRGLAGGEHEQYF
TRBJ2-1 | TRBV5-1 | . | . | TGCGCCAGCAAATTCCGGGACTCCGACAATGAGCAGTTCTTC | CASKFRDSDNEQFF
TRBJ2-3 | TRBV11-3 | . | TRBD2 | TGTGCCAGCAGCTTAGGGTTAGCGGGAGATATAGATACGCAGTATTTT | CASSLGLAGDIDTQYF
TRBJ2-7 | TRBV11-2 | . | TRBD1 | TGTGCCAGCAGCCTGGGACAGGTCTCCTACGAGCAGTACTTC | CASSLGQVSYEQYF
TRBJ1-1 | TRBV6-4 | . | TRBD1 | TGTGCCAGCAGCCCCGGGACAGGGGTTACTGAAGCTTTCTTT | CASSPGTGVTEAFF
TRBJ1-2 | TRBV5-1 | . | . | TGCGCCAGCCGTCCAGGGACTAACTATGGCTACACCTTC | CASRPGTNYGYTF
TRBJ2-5 | TRBV5-8 | . | TRBD1 | TGTGCCAGCACCAACAGGGGGCGAGGGGAGACCCAGTACTTC | CASTNRGRGETQYF
TRBJ1-2 | TRBV6-5 | once | TRBD1 | TGTGCCAGCAGTTTACGGGACAGGGAGGGCTACACCTTC | CASSLRDREGYTF
TRBJ1-1 | TRBV9 | . | . | TGTGCCAGCAGCGTCGCAGTGAACACTGAAGCTTTCTTT | CASSVAVNTEAFF
TRBJ1-5 | TRBV28 | . | . | TGTGCCAGCAGTTTACCCCGAGGTTCGGGCAATCAGCCCCAGCATTTT | CASSLPRGSGNQPQHF
TRBJ1-5 | TRBV4-2 | . | . | TGTGCCAGCAGCCAAGCTGCGGGAGGGATTAGCAATCAGCCCCAGCATTTT | CASSQAAGGISNQPQHF
TRBJ2-3 | TRBV5-1 | . | TRBD2 | TGCGCCAGCACTAGCGGGACTAGCACAGATACGCAGTATTTT | CASTSGTSTDTQYF
TRBJ1-2 | TRBV5-4 | . | TRBD1 | TGTGCCAGCAGTTGGGGACAGGATCCGGGGGGCTACACCTTC | CASSWGQDPGGYTF
TRBJ2-1 | TRBV5-1 | . | TRBD2 | TGCGCCAGCAGCTTTTTAGCGGGGAGCTCCTACAATGAGCAGTTCTTC | CASSFLAGSSYNEQFF
TRBJ2-3 | TRBV18 | . | . | TGTGCCAGCTCAACTGGACAGCCTACTAGCACAGATACGCAGTATTTT | CASSTGQPTSTDTQYF
TRBJ2-5 | TRBV7-9 | . | . | TGTGCCAGCCTTAGCGGCCTCCAAGAGACCCAGTACTTC | CASLSGLQETQYF
TRBJ1-4 | TRBV6-4 | . | . | TGTGCCAGCAGTGTGGGGCAGGGTGCAGCTGAAAAACTGTTTTTT | CASSVGQGAAEKLFF
TRBJ2-2 | TRBV5-1 | . | TRBD2 | TGCGCCAGCAGCTACCTAGCGGGAGTCTCCGGGGAGCTGTTTTTT | CASSYLAGVSGELFF
TRBJ1-2 | TRBV19 | . | . | TGTGCCAGTAGCCCGAGGACACTCAAAGCTAACTATGGCTACACCTTC | CASSPRTLKANYGYTF
TRBJ2-7 | TRBV2 | . | TRBD1 | TGTGCCAGCAGTGGGACAGGCCCCTACGAGCAGTACTTC | CASSGTGPYEQYF
TRBJ2-1 | TRBV10-1 | . | TRBD2 | TGCGCCAGCAGTGGAGGACTAGCGGGCCCCGCCTCCTACAATGAGCAGTTCTTC | CASSGGLAGPASYNEQFF
TRBJ1-2 | TRBV28 | . | TRBD1 | TGTGCCAGCACATATACAGGGGACTATGGCTACACCTTC | CASTYTGDYGYTF
TRBJ2-7 | TRBV18 | . | TRBD1 | TGTGCCAGCTCTACTGGACAGGGTTTTGACGAGCAGTACTTC | CASSTGQGFDEQYF
TRBJ2-7 | TRBV9 | . | . | TGTGCCAGCAGCCGGGACTACGAGCAGTACTTC | CASSRDYEQYF
TRBJ2-5 | TRBV6-1 | few | TRBD2 | TGTGCCAGCAGTGAACGGAGAGCGGGAGGCACCCAAGAGACCCAGTACTTC | CASSERRAGGTQETQYF
TRBJ2-2 | TRBV2 | . | . | TGTGCCACACTGGGAGCCCGGGACTACACCGGGGAGCTGTTTTTT | CATLGARDYTGELFF
TRBJ2-2 | TRBV29-1 | . | . | TGCAGCGTTGTTGGAGGTAACACCGGGGAGCTGTTTTTT | CSVVGGNTGELFF
TRBJ2-2 | TRBV4-3 | . | . | TGCGCCAGCAGCCAAGATCTCGGGGGCACCGGGGAGCTGTTTTTT | CASSQDLGGTGELFF
TRBJ2-7 | TRBV27 | . | TRBD2 | TGTGCCAGCGCGGGGGGCTACGAGCAGTACTTC | CASAGGYEQYF
TRBJ1-2 | TRBV4-3 | . | . | TGCGCCAGCAGCCAAGATCTGACAGGCTTAAACTATGGCTACACCTTC | CASSQDLTGLNYGYTF
TRBJ2-1 | TRBV5-4 | . | TRBD1 | TGTGCCAGCAGCTTGCCTGGACAGGGTTATGAGCAGTTCTTC | CASSLPGQGYEQFF
TRBJ1-5 | TRBV28 | . | . | TGTGCCAGCAGTTTAACGGGGAGCAATCAGCCCCAGCATTTT | CASSLTGSNQPQHF